This note documents a single T cell receptor beta chain sequence. Its antigen is not yet known. One base away there is no much larger clone; base qualities are not given. The cohort comprised under 700 healthy bone marrow donors. Cohort members were all nominally healthy when sampled, although unrecorded immune exposures were likely present. Of the 700 or so cohort members, approximately 300 had a positive CMV serostatus and 350 to 450 had a negative one, while no CMV serostatus was recorded for the donor. A peripheral blood sample was provided by each donor, and peripheral blood mononuclear cells were used for TCR beta sequencing. Genomic DNA was extracted from the blood cell samples with the Qiagen DNeasy Blood Extraction Kit. These data come from a study of cytomegalovirus exposure and HLA in healthy donors (dated by TCRdb to 2016 to 2017). Regarding the complete study: An earlier analysis of some 600 of the donors reported around 280 Gb of sequence data and 90 million to 120 million unique TCR beta sequences obtained from about 179 million T cells. Among the 398 genotyped donors, 81% belonged to the genetic ancestry cluster associated with self-reported Caucasian donors. The study was designed to test whether signatures of past pathogen exposure could be identified by cataloging public T cell receptors. Rather than drawing on any new phenotypic data, the later analysis identified candidate immune exposures from TCR beta sequences and the way those sequences occurred across donors. Genome-wide SNP genotypes for about 55% of the roughly 670 donors were used in a later genetic analysis, which treated that subset as a discovery cohort. The study combined high-throughput TCR immunosequencing, statistical association of individual TCRs with disease status, and machine learning to predict cytomegalovirus infection status. To decide whether each TCR beta V gene segment behaved as functional or pseudogenic, an earlier analysis of fewer than 750 of the donors relied on high-throughput TCR beta sequencing. All discovery cohort repertoires had been generated on a single sequencing platform. Because of strong linkage in the cohort, four or five DR-DQ haplotypes were treated as single units for association and clustering. Class I and class II HLA loci were covered by the typing at four-digit resolution. A separate validation cohort of some 130 different subjects was used in addition to the approximately 610-subject first cohort. The T cell repertoires of some 670 subjects were profiled by immunosequencing and related to cytomegalovirus serostatus. Typing coverage varied by locus: 629-630 donors for A, B, C, DRB1 and DQB1; more than 500 for DQA1; 606 for DPA1; roughly 450 for DPB1. Alongside the repertoire data, information on donor age, sex, ethnicity and CMV serostatus was compiled. To study patterns of TCR occurrence, a later analysis re-analyzed previously published TCR beta repertoires from hundreds of donors and added high-resolution HLA genotyping. Roughly 310 gigabases of sequencing data and some 85 million unique TCR sequences were included in an early release covering under 650 HLA-typed donors. Among almost 400 genotyped donors of the cohort, an average of around 240,000 unique TCR beta nucleotide sequences were sequenced per donor, roughly 20% of them non-productive. Paper-wide results and their limitations: In a later genetic analysis, fewer N-insertions in productive TCRs were reported among donors in an Asian-associated ancestry cluster than the roughly 700-donor mean. In vitro tests confirmed that a few of the cytomegalovirus-associated TCR beta chains recognize cytomegalovirus antigens. A further reported finding was that TCR beta sequences accurately predicted the HLA-A and HLA-B alleles for most subjects in the first cohort. About 17 rarely observed V segments, including chromosome 9 orphons, were excluded from the earlier analysis of almost 600 of the donors because counts were too low. The cohort was sequenced for TCR beta chains only, and without alpha or paired-chain data the features that could be detected were limited. Because HLA typing was missing for some donors at each locus, association tests included only the typed subset. The classifier was reported to diagnose cytomegalovirus status with high specificity and sensitivity in both the original cohort and the validation cohort. Correlated functional status among segregating V segments might reflect linkage disequilibrium, but an unknown experimental factor could not be ruled out. Most TCR sequences were observed very rarely across donors, whereas some public TCRs were present in many individuals. According to a later analysis, parvovirus B19, influenza, CMV and Epstein-Barr virus appeared linked to several top co-occurrence clusters. Some IMGT-functional V segments, including TRBV6-2 and TRBV6-3, could not be distinguished by the 87-base-pair reads and were therefore excluded. The authors suggested that the approach could potentially be extended to other disease states and immunological phenotypes. Sequencing depth was assumed to be roughly uniform across donors in the presence/absence analyses, though that assumption may not hold. In a later analysis, HLA-associated TCR beta chains were found to be more clonally expanded and to have lower generation probabilities than equally common non-associated chains. Broadly in line with IMGT annotations, most TCR beta V segments showed up in productive rearrangements about 90% or about 30% of the time in an earlier analysis of 587 of the donors. The study gave a list of 150 to 200 TCR beta chains associated with cytomegalovirus. A later genetic analysis associated a missense DCLRE1C variant with V-gene and J-gene trimming of TCR beta chains, and an independent cohort replicated the association. In a later analysis, most CMV-associated TCR beta chains were found to appear HLA-restricted, with HLA associations seemingly driven largely by CMV exposure. A later analysis associated 15,000 to 20,000 TCR beta sequences with specific HLA alleles at a false discovery rate of 0.05. Immune exposure information for the cohort was limited to CMV serostatus. In a later analysis, TCR association rates were found to vary across HLA loci, with the most associated TCRs seen for DRB1 alleles and the fewest for HLA-C alleles. A cluster of highly shared sequence variants was judged likely to represent a technical artifact of the sequencing pipeline. When HLA alleles, especially DR and DQ, strongly co-occurred, TCR associations were difficult to assign to individual alleles.

Libraries were made using the immunoSEQ multiplex PCR assay. For the multiplex PCR, a mixture combining 60 forward primers for TCR Vbeta segments and 13 reverse primers for TCR Jbeta segments was used. The CDR3 region of rearranged TCR beta genes was amplified from genomic DNA with a multiplex PCR assay. On the Illumina HiSeq System, the amplified TCR beta libraries were sequenced as 87-base-pair reads. Regarding the original processing steps: Across the 600 to 700 repertoires, a later analysis counted 60 million to 90 million unique TCR beta chains, around 11 million of which were shared by at least two donors. A nearest-neighbor algorithm error-corrected the raw reads and collapsed the reads into unique sequences, merging closely related sequences to remove PCR and sequencing errors. CDR3 sequences were aligned to IMGT reference sequences to assign V, D and J gene segments. For a sequence to be retained, a match of at least six nucleotides to both a V gene segment and a J gene segment was required. Rearrangements were classified as productive when the CDR3 lacked stop codons and remained in frame with V and J, and all other rearrangements were classified as non-productive. CDR3 was defined according to IMGT convention as the region running from the second conserved V-encoded cysteine to the conserved J-encoded phenylalanine. The earlier analysis of approximately 590 of the donors excluded any sequence lacking an unambiguous match to a single V gene segment. An earlier analysis of several hundred of the donors classified V segments as functional when productive rearrangements were above 56.7% and as segregating when the standard deviation between donors was above 5%. A statistical classification framework was built for diagnosing cytomegalovirus status from the catalog of TCR beta chain sequences. In a later analysis, TCR nucleotide sequences were compared against IMGT/GENE-DB human TR gene sequences so that V and J genes could be assigned. In a later analysis, CDR3 sequences and most-parsimonious VDJ recombination scenarios were assigned using the TCRdist pipeline. In a later analysis, every TCR beta chain was defined by the combination of its CDR3 amino acid sequence and its V-gene family, and reads without a unique V-gene family were dropped. In a later analysis, fewer than 650 highly shared, low-generation-probability nucleotide sequences were removed to address suspected cross-contamination and a sequencing artifact. In a later analysis, a clonal expansion index for each public chain was calculated from normalized within-repertoire ranks of inferred template counts. Generation probabilities in a later analysis came from a VDJ recombination model fitted to out-of-frame rearrangements, and those results were checked against IGoR. In a later analysis, hypergeometric tests were used to score TCR-TCR, TCR-HLA and TCR-CMV co-occurrence, with a repertoire-size bias correction applied to TCR pairs. To estimate false discovery rates, a later analysis permuted the HLA or CMV assignments 20 times. A later analysis grouped co-occurring TCRs with DBSCAN, adding TCRdist sequence similarity when clustering within HLA-allele-positive subsets. Co-occurrence clustering excluded repertoires with fewer than 30,000 or more than 120,000 public chains, plus five with anomalous nucleotide sharing. TCRdb mirrors the immuneACCESS table, restricted to in-frame sequences. Some clones are absent from its copies; in checked studies, under half trace to an unresolved V gene, and the reason for the others is unknown. V, J and clone size were drawn from that table, and D and trimming were deduced from the DNA. Counted in this sample were some 170,000 clones; under 80% of them appeared once. Clones ranked in the top ten supply less than 2.5% of the sample.

From its cysteine to its phenylalanine, the CDR3 spans 15 amino acids. The sequence is cut down to CDR3 DNA, 45 bases in frame from base 1. V is cut by 1 base and J by 2 bases, and the space between the germline ends is 12 bases. CDR1 and CDR2 are drawn from the germline V gene: SGHVS, FNYEAQ. The rearrangement joined TRBV7-6 to TRBJ2-7, with a weak D call of TRBD1 (6 bases match). This sequence originates from a human donor in good health. The source material was PBMCs. The base sequence is TGTGCCAGCAGCTTAGGGGGGCAGCTTCCCTACGAGCAGTACTTC. Translated, this gives CASSLGGQLPYEQYF.